A single sample gave rise to the 8 T cell receptor beta chains below, sequenced in a study of T cell repertoires in cytomegalovirus infection. TCRdb ran MiXCR on the reads and lists one entry per CDR3 protein. The sample yields approximately 1,000,000 distinct CDR3 sequences, roughly 30% seen once. Antigens for these TCRs are unknown. Specimen: cultured CD8+ T cells from PBMCs, collected from culture after CMV antigen stimulation. The receptors were sampled from a human donor in good health (CMV status not recorded). Some clones in this sample may be carry-over from other donors' samples.

The gene calls are TRBV27 and TRBJ2-7, with D hard to call. This CDR3 has 14 residues. V lost 0 bases and J lost 6, with 12 bases in between. The germline CDR1 and CDR2 sequences are MNHEY and SMNVEV (reference sequence). The CDR3 here is CASSLSFYGREQYF. In DNA, the CDR3 is TGTGCCAGCAGTTTATCGTTTTACGGGCGCGAGCAGTACTTC.

This clonotype has more than one count but fewer than ten. The CDR3, as DNA: TGTGCCAGCAGCTTCCCTGGACTTTACACCGGGGAGCTGTTTTTT. Translating it yields CASSFPGLYTGELFF. The V gene is TRBV7-6, the J gene TRBJ2-2; D is possibly TRBD2 (5 bases). This CDR3 has 15 amino acids. CDR1 SGHVS and CDR2 FNYEAQ come from the germline V gene. V was shortened by 3 bases and J by 3 bases, with 11 bases between the two germline ends.

The rearrangement uses TRBV6-8 and TRBJ2-1, with 10 bases identical to TRBD1. Per germline, CDR1 MNHGY and CDR2 SAAAGT. With V trimmed by 4 bases and J by 5 bases, 8 bases remained unmatched. The CDR3 is 16 residues long. The CDR3 coding sequence is TGTGCCAGCAGTTGGGAACCGGGACAGGGGAACAATGAGCAGTTCTTC. It encodes CASSWEPGQGNNEQFF.

A remark on this clonotype: Mismatch with germline at one junction end may stem from a read error. This chain joins TRBV5-1 and TRBJ1-1, with D possibly being TRBD1 (5 bases). Germline CDR1 and CDR2: SGHRS and YFSETQ. The CDR3 sequence is 14 residues long. CDR3 residues: CVSSALTESTEAFF. The DNA for the CDR3 is TGCGTCAGCAGCGCGTTGACAGAATCCACTGAAGCTTTCTTT.

This clonotype was observed a single time. The chain carries TRBV2 and TRBJ2-2; 8 nucleotides agree with TRBD1. J gave up 2 bases and V 4 bases, and 9 bases lay outside the gene matches. Germline V lookup: CDR1 SNHLY, CDR2 FYNNEI. CDR3 length: 17 residues. The CDR3 nucleotides are TGTGCCAGCAGTGGGGCGGGGACAGGAGAAAACACCGGGGAGCTGTTTTTT. Encoded protein: CASSGAGTGENTGELFF.

Ten or more counts support this clonotype. J is TRBJ1-3 and V is TRBV12-3 or TRBV12-4; D is ambiguous. The CDR3 has 13 residues. The germline V and J ends were trimmed by 6 bases and 2 bases, with 8 bases remaining between them. The CDR3 DNA is TGTGCCAGCAGACCGGACCCTGGAAACACCATATATTTT. Translated: CASRPDPGNTIYF.

V is TRBV19 and J is TRBJ1-1; 7 positions agree with TRBD1. Germline lookup yields CDR1 LNHDA and CDR2 SQIVND (reference sequence). The CDR3 is 16 amino acids. Losses at the gene ends were 6 bases for V and 1 base for J; bases not matched to a gene: 11. The chain's CDR3 is CASRDRPDRANTEAFF. The CDR3 bases are TGTGCCAGTAGGGATCGGCCCGACAGGGCGAACACTGAAGCTTTCTTT.

This clonotype was detected only a few times. This chain joins TRBV24-1 and TRBJ2-1; 10 bases are a match to TRBD1. The CDR3 spans 14 residues. V dropped 2 bases and J dropped 6; count of bases not matched to a gene: 0. In germline, CDR1 is KGHDR, CDR2 SFDVKD. The CDR3 coding sequence is TGTGCCACCAGTGATTGGACAGGGGGCAATGAGCAGTTCTTC. Its translation is CATSDWTGGNEQFF.